Listed below are T cell receptor beta chains from one sample, sequenced in a study of spatial heterogeneity in lung cancer. TCRdb processed the 5' RACE reads anew with MiXCR; each CDR3 protein has one entry. The sample consists of 20,000 to 30,000 distinct CDR3 sequences, 6% of them appearing once. The specimen was PBMCs, collected at follow-up. Receptors originate from a male donor with early-stage non-small cell lung cancer. Both conserved end residues are trimmed from each CDR3. D genes are given only for firm matches.

TRBJ2-3,TRBV7-2,NA,ASSLVAGFGTDTQY
TRBJ2-3,TRBV12-3/TRBV12-4,NA,ASSPGGTDTQY
TRBJ1-5,TRBV19,NA,ASSRGVNQPQH
TRBJ2-1,TRBV7-3,TRBD2,ASSLLAGGSDEQF
TRBJ1-2,TRBV20-1,TRBD1,SARDRESYGYT
TRBJ2-5,TRBV4-1,TRBD2,ASSQPTPLAVLIQY
TRBJ1-4,TRBV7-9,NA,ASSFEGGTNEKLF
TRBJ1-1,TRBV20-1,TRBD1,SARDRRGRGTEAF
TRBJ2-4,TRBV20-1,NA,SAIGLPNIQY
TRBJ2-5,TRBV5-5,NA,ASSLDRLGAYQETQY
TRBJ1-5,TRBV6-5,TRBD1,ASSENRGGNQPQH
TRBJ2-3,TRBV6-4,NA,ASSDGGSTDTQY
TRBJ1-2,TRBV6-1,TRBD1,ASSLQTGTNYGYT
TRBJ1-5,TRBV10-3,NA,AIKEGNSNQPQH
TRBJ1-2,TRBV7-9,NA,ASSLRTYDGYT
TRBJ1-4,TRBV20-1,TRBD1,SARDGTVNNEKLF
TRBJ1-2,TRBV18,TRBD1,ASSRDSNYGYT
TRBJ1-6,TRBV7-2,NA,ASSLGHRNNSPLH
TRBJ1-1,TRBV10-3,TRBD1,AISEGQENTEAF
TRBJ1-4,TRBV28,NA,ASSLIGPREKLF
TRBJ2-5,TRBV29-1,NA,SVAFQETQY
TRBJ2-5,TRBV20-1,TRBD2,SARDTLAGGHQETQY
TRBJ2-5,TRBV19,NA,ASSKQGRPETQY
TRBJ1-6,TRBV20-1,TRBD1,SAQTGTGEVGKFSPLH
TRBJ1-1,TRBV29-1,NA,SVVKDLNTEAF
TRBJ1-5,TRBV12-3/TRBV12-4,NA,ASSVQQAPQH
TRBJ1-5,TRBV20-1,NA,SARGTNLSPQH
TRBJ2-2,TRBV3-1,NA,ASALGAGDNTGELF
TRBJ2-3,TRBV9,TRBD1,ASSARGDREDTQY
TRBJ2-1,TRBV5-6,NA,ASSSAGPYNEQF
TRBJ2-5,TRBV6-1,TRBD2,ASSERGGTETQY
TRBJ1-5,TRBV20-1,TRBD1,SALLTGNRGYQPQH
TRBJ1-2,TRBV6-2/TRBV6-3,TRBD1,ASSRPGQDANYGYT
TRBJ1-6,TRBV3-1,TRBD1,ASSRGQGAALH
TRBJ2-1,TRBV11-2,NA,ASSGSGNGNEQF
TRBJ1-5,TRBV6-1,NA,ASSEGGDSNQPQH
TRBJ2-3,TRBV5-1,NA,ASSFYGLTDTQY